This T cell receptor beta chain was retrieved from a study of a mutant IDH1 vaccine in newly diagnosed glioma. Study summary: Scheduled for weeks 1, 3, 5, 7, 11, 15, 19 and 23, eight vaccinations were given to patients. Treated patients showed a male proportion of 62.5%, a female proportion of 37.5%, and a mean age of approximately 40 years. Overall study results and limits: Among patients, 80% to 95% showed immune responses induced by the vaccine.

Measured with immunoSEQ multiplex PCR; TCRdb has only the in-frame clones, and not every one. The sample holds about 38,000 clones, approximately 78% seen once. This clone appeared once. Its cognate antigen is unknown. This CDR3 has 14 amino acids. V lost 0 bases and J lost 3, with 8 bases in between. The germline CDR1 and CDR2 sequences are LGHNA and YNFKEQ. Time point denoted: week 5, during vaccination. Mutant IDH1 20-mer peptide, at 300 ug, made up each vaccine dose, with topical imiquimod. Patients carried new grade 3 or 4 IDH1-mutant astrocytomas lacking nuclear ATRX. This specimen consisted of PBMCs, obtained from a glioma patient whose treatment included an IDH1 peptide vaccine. The TCR originated in a man aged 40-49 years with glioma. The chain has TRBV4-2 and TRBJ1-2; possible D gene TRBD1, 5 bases. The CDR3 DNA sequence: TGTGCCAGCAGCCAAGATGGGGACCACTATGGCTACACCTTC. Amino acids: CASSQDGDHYGYTF.